This entry features one T cell receptor beta chain sequence. Its antigen remains unknown. This specimen belongs to a study of cytomegalovirus exposure and HLA in healthy donors. Looking at the study overall: Earlier, 180 million or so T cells were analyzed, and 90 million to 140 million unique TCR beta sequences were found among them.

Overall study findings and caveats: Among CMV-associated TCR beta chains, most appeared HLA-restricted in a later analysis. The authors enumerated over 150 TCR beta chains as linked to cytomegalovirus.

This CDR3 contains 14 residues. CDR1 is SGDLS, CDR2 YYNGEE, per germline. V shed 3 bases and J shed 2 bases, with 12 bases lying between them. PCR amplification relied on 60 Vbeta primers (plus 13 Jbeta primers). This table comes from immunoSEQ multiplex PCR, and its TCRdb copy is limited to in-frame clones, with some not included. This table holds about 150,000 clones, roughly 80% found once. The rearrangement links TRBV9 to TRBJ2-7, with D maybe TRBD2 (6 bases). What was sequenced was PBMCs. This sequence was found in a middle-aged woman in good health and CMV-seronegative. The CDR3 loop reads CASSAGGLTYEQYF. The CDR3 bases are TGTGCCAGCAGCGCCGGCGGACTAACCTACGAGCAGTACTTC. Variable domain in full (rest from reference TRBV9 and TRBJ2-7): DSGVTQTPKHLITATGQRVTLRCSPRSGDLSVYWYQQSLDQGLQFLIQYYNGEERAKGNILERFSAQQFPDLHSELNLSSLELGDSALYFCASSAGGLTYEQYFGPGTRLTVT.